This entry lists 26 T cell receptor gamma chains sequenced from one sample in a study of gamma delta lymphoproliferative disorders and STAT genes. TCRdb re-processed the multiplex PCR reads using CATT. This sample has some 1,000 gamma-chain clones, with 15% to 25% found just once. The receptor sequences were amplified from genomic DNA of peripheral blood mononuclear cells. Sequencing used blood. All receptors come from a human donor in good health.

As to this clone: The limits of the CDR3 on the DNA are not certain, so only TCRdb's listed CDR3 is given. The V gene corresponds to TRGV11; no J gene was called. TRGV11 qualifies as an ORF whose function is uncertain. Inclusive of both ends, the CDR3 amounts to 18 amino acids. CDR3 loop: CTTVPAGLAPHLYYKKLF.

For this clone: The DNA is omitted, as the CDR3 cannot be located on it reliably, and the CDR3 follows TCRdb's listing. This CDR3 reads CATWDGLRGIRNSLAVEQHF. V gene TRGV2 was called; the J gene was not. Ends included, the CDR3 has 20 residues. From germline, CDR1 is EGSNGY and CDR2 YDSYNSKV.

This clone was seen once. The genes are TRGV4 and TRGJ1 or TRGJ2. In the absence of a J gene in TCRdb, the DNA was matched to germline to assign it here. Germline assignment: CDR1 EGSTGY and CDR2 YDSYTSSV. The CDR3 has 10 residues. The CDR3 protein is CAPGIAKKLF. The CDR3 DNA sequence: TGTGCACCTGGGATCGCGAAGAAACTCTTT.

By share, this clone counts as medium-sized (0.01 to 0.1%). Because the CDR3's place on the DNA is in doubt, the DNA is left out and the CDR3 is given as listed by TCRdb. The CDR3 is CTTVPAGPESYTTGWFKIF. No J gene call was made, and the V gene is TRGV11. TRGV11 is classed as an ORF, of uncertain function. The CDR3 length is 19 residues, termini included.

This clone is classed as medium-sized. This chain uses TRGV5 with TRGJ1 or TRGJ2. The J gene, absent from TCRdb, was called here by matching the DNA to germline. Germline CDR1 and CDR2: VINAFY and YDVSNSKD. This CDR3 has 13 amino acids. V was clipped by 0 bases and J by 5 bases; unmatched bases: 4. CDR3 residues: CATWDRQNYKKLF. CDR3 nucleotide sequence: TGTGCCACCTGGGACAGGCAGAATTATAAGAAACTCTTT.

Comment on this clone: The limits of the CDR3 on the DNA are not certain, so only TCRdb's listed CDR3 is given. The V gene reported is TRGV8; the J gene is uncalled. The CDR3 numbers 19 amino acids, ends counted. Germline V gene lookup returns CDR1 VENAVY and CDR2 YDSYNSRV. The CDR3 sequence: CATWDLVIIRNSLAVEQHF.

This clone counts as medium-sized. The genes are TRGV4 and TRGJ1 or TRGJ2. Here the J gene was assigned by germline matching of the DNA, as TCRdb has none. V lost 4 bases to trimming and J lost 5 bases; unmatched junction nucleotides: 8. The CDR3 has 13 residues. Germline-derived CDR1 and CDR2 are EGSTGY and YDSYTSSV. CDR3 amino acids: CATWDPLDYKKLF. CDR3 nucleotide sequence: TGTGCCACCTGGGACCCTCTGGATTATAAGAAACTCTTT.

In regard to this clone: The limits of the CDR3 on the DNA are not certain, so only TCRdb's listed CDR3 is given. The J gene was not called, though the V gene is TRGV10. TRGV10 is filed as an ORF, its function uncertain. From its first to its last residue, the CDR3 has 15 amino acids. The CDR3 spells CTTVLRGIHYYKKLF.

About this clone itself: A far larger clone is only one base removed, so a read error is likely. Additional DNA sequences in this sample encode the identical CDR3. This chain uses TRGV10 with TRGJP1. TCRdb gives no J gene; it was assigned here by matching the DNA to germline. TRGV10 is an open reading frame whose function is uncertain. The CDR3 is 13 residues long. Losses at the gene ends were 8 bases for V and 12 bases for J; bases not matched to a gene: 13. CDR3 in amino acids: CAAWDFPLRFKIF. The CDR3 region has the DNA TGTGCTGCGTGGGATTTTCCCCTAAGGTTCAAGATATTT.

This clone is categorized as large. V usage is TRGV2 and J usage is TRGJP1. No J gene was available from TCRdb, and it was assigned here by a germline match of the DNA. CDR3 length: 15 residues. Germline V gene lookup returns CDR1 EGSNGY and CDR2 YDSYNSKV. With 0 bases clipped from V and 4 bases from J, the junction kept 5 bases outside the gene matches. CDR3 nucleotide sequence: TGTGCCACCTGGGACGGGCGGCTCACTGGTTGGTTCAAGATATTT. It translates to CATWDGRLTGWFKIF.

By sample fraction, this clone is large. The CDR3: CALSLRGYYKKLF. In DNA form, the CDR3 reads TGTGCCTTGTCCCTAAGGGGTTATTATAAGAAACTCTTT. The gene calls are TRGV9 and TRGJ1 or TRGJ2. The J gene, left out of TCRdb, was set here by checking the DNA against germline. The CDR3 is made up of 13 amino acids. The V segment lost 8 bases and the J segment 3 bases; nucleotides outside the gene matches: 10. Germline CDR1 reads GITISATS; CDR2 reads ISYDGTV (reference sequence).

By frequency in the sample, this clone is large. The chain employs TRGV3 and TRGJ1 or TRGJ2. Germline matching of the DNA provided the J gene here, since TCRdb leaves it blank. After removal of 0 bases from V and 6 bases from J, the junction contained 5 bases not matched to a gene. This CDR3 region has 13 residues. Per the germline V gene, CDR1 is VTNTFY and CDR2 is YDVSTARD (reference sequence). The CDR3 DNA reads as TGTGCCACCTGGGACAGGCCGGGTTATAAGAAACTCTTT. Protein sequence: CATWDRPGYKKLF.

Regarding this clone: A far larger clone is a single base away, which makes a read error likely. Other DNA variants within this sample encode the same CDR3. The chain employs TRGV3 and TRGJP2. The J gene, missing from TCRdb, was assigned here through DNA to germline matching. J lost 2 bases, V lost 3 bases, and 9 bases had no gene match. Germline lookup yields CDR1 VTNTFY and CDR2 YDVSTARD (reference sequence). CDR3 size: 16 residues. The CDR3 DNA reads TGTGCCACCTGGGACTCTCAATACAGTAGTGATTGGATCAAGACGTTT. As protein: CATWDSQYSSDWIKTF.

A note on this clone: This DNA's translation and the protein TCRdb lists, from a much larger clone, do not match at residue 13, likely due to a read error; the protein shown is translated from the DNA. The rearrangement joins TRGV4 to TRGJP. The J gene, absent from TCRdb, was called here by matching the DNA to germline. The CDR3 runs to 21 residues. J lost 8 bases, V lost 0 bases, and 19 bases had no gene match. CDR1 is EGSTGY, CDR2 YDSYTSSV, per germline. CDR3 sequence reads: CATWDGHTNRVEKLGKKIKVF. The CDR3 nucleotides read TGTGCCACCTGGGATGGGCACACGAACCGAGTTGAAAAGTTGGGCAAAAAAATCAAGGTATTT.

Relative to its sample, this clone is large. The chain recombines TRGV3 with TRGJ1 or TRGJ2. Matching the DNA to germline supplied the J gene, which TCRdb does not give. Per germline, CDR1 VTNTFY and CDR2 YDVSTARD (reference sequence). The CDR3 is made up of 15 amino acids. Losses at the gene ends were 3 bases for V and 0 bases for J; bases not matched to a gene: 8. CDR3 bases: TGTGCCACCTGGGACTATCCTGGGAATTATTATAAGAAACTCTTT. This sequence encodes CATWDYPGNYYKKLF.

Worth noting for this clone: The protein TCRdb lists belongs to a much larger clone and differs from this DNA's translation at residue 3, which points to a read error; the protein shown is made from the DNA. The J gene is TRGJ1 or TRGJ2, the V gene TRGV2. Here the J gene was assigned by germline matching of the DNA, as TCRdb has none. Per germline, CDR1 EGSNGY and CDR2 YDSYNSKV. The CDR3 length is 10 residues. CDR3: CAIWDPQKLF. The CDR3 DNA follows: TGTGCCATCTGGGACCCCCAGAAACTCTTT.

Relative to its sample, this clone is large. The chain has TRGV10 and TRGJ1 or TRGJ2. Assignment of the J gene here rests on matching the DNA to germline, because TCRdb gives none. TRGV10 is noted as an ORF with a role that remains uncertain. V was pared by 8 bases and J by 2 bases, with 7 bases of the junction left unmatched. This CDR3 has 13 amino acids. The CDR3 reads CAAWDYHYYKKLF. The CDR3 DNA reads TGTGCTGCGTGGGATTACCATTATTATAAGAAACTCTTT.

This clone is deemed medium-sized. The chain recombines TRGV4 with TRGJ1 or TRGJ2. The J gene, missing from TCRdb, was assigned here through DNA to germline matching. This CDR3 region has 13 residues. Germline V gives CDR1 EGSTGY, CDR2 YDSYTSSV. V was pared by 0 bases and J by 4 bases, with 3 bases of the junction left unmatched. This CDR3 is CATWDGPYYKKLF. The CDR3 nucleotides are TGTGCCACCTGGGATGGGCCGTATTATAAGAAACTCTTT.

This clone ranks as large (0.1 to 1%). V gene TRGV2 combines with J gene TRGJ1 or TRGJ2. TCRdb records no J gene; here it was assigned by comparing the DNA to germline. V lost 1 base, J lost 8 bases, and 5 bases stayed unmatched. Germline-derived CDR1 and CDR2 are EGSNGY and YDSYNSKV. This CDR3 has 12 amino acids. Written as DNA, the CDR3 is TGTGCCACCTGGGACGGTACCAATAAGAAACTCTTT. It specifies CATWDGTNKKLF.

This clone is large by share. The genes are TRGV10 and TRGJ1 or TRGJ2. Assignment of the J gene here rests on matching the DNA to germline, because TCRdb gives none. TRGV10 is an open reading frame whose function is uncertain. Germline trimming cut 8 bases from V and 8 bases from J; bases unmatched to any gene: 7. CDR3 length: 11 residues. Written as DNA, the CDR3 is TGTGCTGCGTGGGACGAACATAAGAAACTCTTT. It is translated as CAAWDEHKKLF.

This clone counts as medium-sized (0.01 to 0.1%). This rearrangement joins TRGV5 to TRGJ1 or TRGJ2. The J gene comes from matching the DNA to germline here; TCRdb lacks it. V gave up 0 bases and J gave up 11 bases; unmatched junction bases: 4. Germline V lookup: CDR1 VINAFY, CDR2 YDVSNSKD. The CDR3 runs to 11 residues. The CDR3, as DNA: TGTGCCACCTGGGACAGGCTTGAGAAACTCTTT. Translating it yields CATWDRLEKLF.

This clone was seen a few times. The TCRdb record carries a much larger clone's protein, which differs from this DNA's translation at residue 10; a read error is the likely cause, and the protein listed here is the DNA translation. The chain carries TRGV2 and TRGJP1. TCRdb supplies no J gene; here it was assigned by aligning the nucleotide sequence to germline. Germline V gives CDR1 EGSNGY, CDR2 YDSYNSKV. The CDR3 extends over 13 amino acids. CDR3 amino acids: CATWDGQDWVKIF. CDR3 nucleotide sequence: TGTGCCACCTGGGACGGCCAAGATTGGGTCAAGATATTT.

By its share, this clone is medium-sized. The V call is TRGV2, the J call TRGJ1 or TRGJ2. Matching the DNA to germline supplied the J gene, which TCRdb does not give. Per germline, CDR1 EGSNGY and CDR2 YDSYNSKV. V trimming: 4 bases; J trimming: 9 bases; junction bases outside the gene matches: 3. This CDR3 comprises 10 residues. CDR3 sequence: CATWDGKKLF. The CDR3 DNA reads TGTGCCACCTGGGATGGTAAGAAACTCTTT.

This clone is hyperexpanded. Other nucleotide sequences in the sample specify the same CDR3. The rearrangement links TRGV4 to TRGJP. As TCRdb names no J gene, one was assigned here on the basis of a DNA match to germline. Germline-derived CDR1 and CDR2 are EGSTGY and YDSYTSSV. The J segment lost 5 bases and the V segment lost 0 bases, leaving 16 bases of the junction unmatched. The CDR3 loop spans 21 amino acids. This chain's CDR3 is CATWDGHTNRVEELGKKIKVF. The CDR3 coding sequence is TGTGCCACCTGGGATGGGCACACGAACCGAGTTGAAGAGTTGGGCAAAAAAATCAAGGTATTT.

This clone is medium-sized. This rearrangement joins TRGV3 to TRGJ1 or TRGJ2. TCRdb records no J gene; here it was assigned by comparing the DNA to germline. Germline V gene sequence: CDR1 VTNTFY, CDR2 YDVSTARD (reference sequence). The V segment lost 3 bases and the J segment 1 base; nucleotides outside the gene matches: 3. There are 13 residues in the CDR3. CDR3 DNA: TGTGCCACCTGGGACCCTAATTATTATAAGAAACTCTTT. Encoded protein: CATWDPNYYKKLF.

By frequency in the sample, this clone is medium-sized (0.01 to 0.1%). This chain uses TRGV4 with TRGJ1 or TRGJ2. Here the J gene was assigned by germline matching of the DNA, as TCRdb has none. V gave up 10 bases and J gave up 8 bases; unmatched junction bases: 8. The CDR3 has 10 residues. The germline V gene encodes CDR1 EGSTGY and CDR2 YDSYTSSV. CDR3: CATEYHKKLF. Written as DNA, the CDR3 is TGTGCCACGGAATACCATAAGAAACTCTTT.